Presented here are 24 T cell receptor beta chains from one specimen sequenced in a study of T cells in Graves' hyperthyroidism and ophthalmopathy (dated by TCRdb to between 2018 and 2021). Libraries were constructed by multiplex PCR. TCRdb shows the sequencer as Illumina HiSeq 2000. Amplification of TCR beta CDR3 regions was carried out from RNA transcripts. The TCR CDR3 was subjected to a first round of RT-PCR using the HTBI primer set and the Qiagen OneStep RT-PCR kit. TCRdb reprocessing: public reads trimmed at Q25 with fastp, clones called with MiXCR, in-frame beta chains kept. One record per CDR3 amino acid sequence lists the most common genes and DNA. For this sample the table gives hundreds of thousands of distinct CDR3 sequences, of which around 15% were detected only once. The ten top clones hold roughly a tenth of the sample. Sequencing was carried out using blood. These TCRs come from a woman aged 18 to 35 with Graves' hyperthyroidism.

There are many counts of this clonotype. This chain connects TRBV12-3 or TRBV12-4 to TRBJ1-2; 12 bases align to TRBD1. The CDR3 length is 17 residues. Unmatched junction bases numbered 12, after V lost 5 bases and J lost 5 bases. The chain's CDR3 is CASSPEAGTGGSYGYTF. CDR3 DNA: TGTGCCAGCAGTCCCGAAGCCGGGACAGGGGGCTCGTATGGCTACACCTTC.

The CDR3 coding sequence is TGTGCCAGCAGCTCTCTCCGGGACGCTAGAGAAAAACTGTTTTTT. It codes for CASSSLRDAREKLFF. V is TRBV7-9 and J is TRBJ1-4; TRBD1 is a possible D gene (5 bases). Germline V lookup: CDR1 SEHNR, CDR2 FQNEAQ (reference sequence). The CDR3 runs 15 residues. V lost 4 bases to trimming and J lost 8 bases, with 17 bases between them.

J is TRBJ2-7 and V is TRBV10-3, with no clear D. The CDR3 is 14 residues long. Trimming cost V 3 bases and J 4 bases, with 13 bases left between them. From germline, CDR1 is ENHRY and CDR2 SYGVKD. The CDR3 nucleotides read TGTGCCATCAGTGATGGCGGCCGTGGGTACGAGCAGTACTTC. This encodes CAISDGGRGYEQYF.

This clonotype was observed many times. The chain employs TRBV11-2 and TRBJ1-1; 8 bases line up with TRBD1. After removal of 6 bases from V and 5 bases from J, the junction contained 17 bases not matched to a gene. Germline lookup yields CDR1 SGHAT and CDR2 FQNNGV. The CDR3 covers 17 residues. CDR3 loop: CASSRQGPGIIATEAFF. CDR3 nucleotide sequence: TGTGCCAGCAGTCGACAGGGGCCGGGGATTATTGCAACTGAAGCTTTCTTT. Variable domain in full (rest from reference TRBV11-2 and TRBJ1-1): EAGVAQSPRYKIIEKRQSVAFWCNPISGHATLYWYQQILGQGPKLLIQFQNNGVVDDSQLPKDRFSAERLKGVDSTLKIQPAKLEDSAVYLCASSRQGPGIIATEAFFGQGTRLTVV.

In its sample, this clonotype was seen many times. The V and J genes are TRBV2 and TRBJ2-1, with D possibly TRBD2 on 5 matching bases. The length of the CDR3 is 12 residues. Germline V lookup: CDR1 SNHLY, CDR2 FYNNEI. The ends were cut back, 4 bases at V and 8 bases at J, with 9 bases in the middle. This CDR3 reads CASSGEGYEQFF. The DNA of the CDR3 is TGTGCCAGCAGTGGAGAGGGCTATGAGCAGTTCTTC.

In this sample, this clonotype turned up many times. The gene calls are TRBV30 and TRBJ2-1, with D possibly TRBD2 on 6 matching bases. This CDR3 is 12 amino acids long. V was pared by 0 bases and J by 9 bases, with 9 bases between. Germline V lookup: CDR1 GTSNPN, CDR2 SVGIG (reference sequence). The chain's CDR3 is CAWSVMRGEQFF. The CDR3 coding sequence is TGTGCCTGGAGTGTAATGCGGGGTGAGCAGTTCTTC.

This clonotype has just a few counts. The CDR3 DNA sequence: TGTGCCAGCAGTTTAGGAGGGTACAATCAGCCCCAGCATTTT. Residues: CASSLGGYNQPQHF. This chain links TRBV27 with TRBJ1-5; no firm D call. Germline V lookup: CDR1 MNHEY, CDR2 SMNVEV (reference sequence). Trimming pared 2 bases from V and 3 bases from J, leaving 8 bases between. There are 14 residues in the CDR3.

In this sample, this clonotype turned up many times. This sequence joins TRBV28 and TRBJ2-1; D not resolved. The CDR3 has 14 amino acids. CDR1 MDHEN and CDR2 SYDVKM come from the germline V gene. Trimming took 3 bases from V and 4 from J, leaving 10 bases between them. This CDR3 is CASSLIGQYNEQFF. The CDR3 coding sequence is TGTGCCAGCAGTTTGATAGGGCAGTACAATGAGCAGTTCTTC.

This clonotype was seen a few times. The genes are TRBV12-3 or TRBV12-4 and TRBJ2-2; D perhaps matches TRBD2 (6 bases). Trimming took 6 bases from V and 7 from J, leaving 9 bases between them. The CDR3 has 12 residues. CDR3 in amino acids: CASRPSVGELFF. The CDR3 DNA is TGTGCCAGCAGACCTAGCGTCGGGGAGCTGTTTTTT.

At least ten counts were recorded for this clonotype. The rearrangement joins TRBV7-2 to TRBJ2-7; 9 bases align to TRBD2. The V gene's germline CDR1 is SGHTA and CDR2 FQGNSA. The CDR3 spans 16 residues. The J segment lost 2 bases and the V segment lost 1 base, leaving 6 bases of the junction unmatched. The CDR3: CASSLDGGGGAYEQYF. The CDR3 coding sequence is TGTGCCAGCAGCTTAGACGGGGGCGGGGGGGCCTACGAGCAGTACTTC.

At least ten counts were recorded for this clonotype. The chain combines TRBV20-1 with TRBJ2-1; 11 nucleotides agree with TRBD2. CDR1 and CDR2 (germline): DFQATT, SNEGSKA (reference sequence). The CDR3 consists of 14 residues. Trimming took 5 bases from V and 7 from J; bases not matched to a gene: 7. CDR3: CSAPFSGRGNEQFF. The CDR3 DNA reads TGCAGTGCTCCCTTTAGCGGGAGGGGTAATGAGCAGTTCTTC.

This clonotype has ten or more counts. The genes are TRBV7-9 and TRBJ2-3, with D possibly TRBD1 on 6 matching bases. Germline assignment: CDR1 SEHNR and CDR2 FQNEAQ (reference sequence). There are 15 residues in the CDR3. V gave up 5 bases and J gave up 2 bases, with 14 bases separating them. This chain's CDR3 is CASSPQQGYTDTQYF. In nucleotides, the CDR3 is TGTGCCAGCAGCCCCCAACAGGGTTACACAGATACGCAGTATTTT.

This clonotype was observed at least ten times. This sequence joins TRBV29-1 and TRBJ2-3, with TRBD1 as a possible D gene (5 bases). Germline lookup yields CDR1 SQVTM and CDR2 ANQGSEA. This CDR3 spans 13 amino acids. Trimming removed 4 bases at V and 3 bases at J, with 11 bases between. The CDR3 here is CSVVRRQTDTQYF. The CDR3 bases are TGCAGCGTTGTACGCCGACAGACAGATACGCAGTATTTT.

This clonotype was recorded at least ten times. The chain uses TRBV7-9 and TRBJ1-5; TRBD1 matches 7 bases. This CDR3 has 14 residues. The V segment lost 4 bases and the J segment 2 bases; nucleotides outside the gene matches: 2. In germline, CDR1 is SEHNR, CDR2 FQNEAQ (reference sequence). Written as DNA, the CDR3 is TGTGCCAGCAGCTCCACAGGGGGCAATCAGCCCCAGCATTTT. Translation: CASSSTGGNQPQHF.

The sample holds many counts of this clonotype. The chain joins TRBV30 to TRBJ1-6; 8 bases map to TRBD1. The trim removed 3 bases at V and 2 bases at J, leaving 9 bases unmatched. Per the germline V gene, CDR1 is GTSNPN and CDR2 is SVGIG (reference sequence). This CDR3 is 17 amino acids long. Written as DNA, the CDR3 is TGTGCCTGGAGCGTCCTCGGACAGGGTCCCTATAATTCACCCCTCCACTTT. This encodes CAWSVLGQGPYNSPLHF.

This clonotype was seen a few times. CDR3 protein: CASSVTGVDEQFF. The CDR3 DNA follows: TGTGCCAGCAGTGTGACAGGGGTGGATGAGCAGTTCTTC. This chain uses TRBV6-1 with TRBJ2-1; 8 bases align to TRBD1. After removal of 4 bases from V and 8 bases from J, the junction contained 4 bases not matched to a gene. The germline V gene encodes CDR1 MNHNS and CDR2 SASEGT. This CDR3 has 13 residues.

This clonotype turned up a few times. CDR3 coding DNA: TGTGCCAGCAGTGAGACAGGCGTGCTTCAGCCCCAGCATTTT. This sequence encodes CASSETGVLQPQHF. The chain joins TRBV9 to TRBJ1-5; possible D gene TRBD1, 6 bases. V lost 5 bases to trimming and J lost 6 bases, with 15 bases between them. CDR3 size: 14 residues. Germline CDR1 and CDR2: SGDLS and YYNGEE.

This clonotype was counted between two and nine times. The rearrangement joins TRBV28 to TRBJ1-4, with D hard to call. Germline CDR1 reads MDHEN; CDR2 reads SYDVKM. The CDR3 extends over 13 amino acids. V shed 2 bases and J shed 11 bases, with 12 bases lying between them. Here the CDR3 reads CASSLRLVGKLFF. The CDR3 nucleotides are TGTGCCAGCAGTTTACGCCTAGTGGGCAAACTGTTTTTT. The whole variable domain, filled in from reference TRBV28 and TRBJ1-4, reads DVKVTQSSRYLVKRTGEKVFLECVQDMDHENMFWYRQDPGLGLRLIYFSYDVKMKEKGDIPEGYSVSREKKERFSLILESASTNQTSMYLCASSLRLVGKLFFGSGTQLSVL.

A few counts support this clonotype. V gene TRBV6-2 or TRBV6-3 combines with J gene TRBJ2-2, with TRBD2 matching 8 bases. The CDR3 totals 15 residues. The J segment lost 7 bases and the V segment lost 1 base, leaving 5 bases of the junction unmatched. Germline CDR1 and CDR2: MNHEY and SVGEGT. Written as DNA, the CDR3 is TGTGCCAGCAGTTACTTTCTAGCGGGCCGCGGGGAGCTGTTTTTT. Translated: CASSYFLAGRGELFF.

This clonotype has a count of ten or more. The J gene is TRBJ2-3, the V gene TRBV27; D gene uncertain. Trimming left V 5 bases short and J 7 bases short, with 13 bases between. Germline V CDR1 and CDR2: MNHEY, SMNVEV (reference sequence). The CDR3 length is 13 residues. CDR3 bases: TGTGCCAGCAGTGCCCCCTGGAATTATACGCAGTATTTT. Translated: CASSAPWNYTQYF.

This clonotype has just a few counts. CDR3 region: CASSRWNSGDTGELFF. CDR3 DNA: TGTGCCAGCAGCCGCTGGAATAGCGGGGACACCGGGGAGCTGTTTTTT. This chain uses TRBV6-1 with TRBJ2-2; TRBD2 agrees at 8 bases. Germline CDR1 reads MNHNS; CDR2 reads SASEGT. This CDR3 spans 16 amino acids. After removal of 6 bases from V and 3 bases from J, the junction contained 9 bases not matched to a gene.

The rearrangement links TRBV4-3 to TRBJ2-1, with D perhaps TRBD2 (6 bases). Trimming left V 3 bases short and J 7 bases short, with 19 bases between. Per germline, CDR1 LGHNA and CDR2 YSLEER. This CDR3 comprises 16 residues. This CDR3 is CASSHTTSSTTNEQFF. The CDR3 DNA reads as TGCGCCAGCAGCCACACAACTAGCTCTACGACAAATGAGCAGTTCTTC.

This clonotype was picked up many times. The J gene is TRBJ1-4, the V gene TRBV7-8; no firm D call. The CDR3 is made up of 16 amino acids. Deletions cut 5 bases from V and 0 bases from J, with 13 bases between. The germline gives CDR1 SGHVS, CDR2 FQNEAQ. The CDR3, as DNA: TGTGCCAGCAGCGAGACCCTCCCTACAACTAATGAAAAACTGTTTTTT. It specifies CASSETLPTTNEKLFF.

The chain has TRBV19 and TRBJ1-2, with 7 bases lining up with TRBD1. With 8 bases clipped from V and 7 bases from J, the junction kept 10 bases outside the gene matches. CDR3 length: 13 amino acids. Germline values: CDR1 LNHDA, CDR2 SQIVND (reference sequence). The CDR3 protein is CASRQGGLFGYTF. Here the CDR3 DNA reads TGTGCCAGTCGACAGGGTGGGTTGTTTGGCTACACCTTC.